The 27 T cell receptor beta chains below were found in one sample sequenced in a study of tumor-infiltrating lymphocytes in primary liver carcinoma. Starting from 400 to 500 ng of total RNA, TCR beta cDNA was produced with a primer in the constant region. It was through three nested multiplex PCR rounds of slightly modified ARM-PCR that TCR beta libraries arose. TRBV1-TRBV30 forward primers paired with a C-beta reverse primer were used in the first two PCR rounds, which ran approximately 10 cycles each. From the multiplex PCR reads, TCRdb called clonotypes with MiXCR, one entry per CDR3 protein. Here the sample spans around 210,000 distinct CDR3 sequences, 65% being singletons. Extraction also yielded germline DNA, while blood RNA was obtained from unsorted whole blood. The sample taken for sequencing was peripheral blood. The receptors originated from a woman aged 55-70 years with primary liver carcinoma and hepatitis B virus infection.

Only a few counts were recorded for this clonotype. In nucleotides, the CDR3 is TGTGCCAGCAGTCAGGGGGCTCTTACTTCACCCCTCCACTTT. Its translation is CASSQGALTSPLHF. The chain employs TRBV28 and TRBJ1-6, with TRBD1 matching 8 bases. The V and J ends lost 5 bases and 9 bases, in that order; junction bases with no gene match: 6. The germline V gene encodes CDR1 MDHEN and CDR2 SYDVKM. This CDR3 comprises 14 residues.

With respect to this clonotype: A much larger clone differs by one base, so this may be a read error. The chain couples TRBV4-1 to TRBJ2-5; 14 bases map to TRBD2. The CDR3 sequence is 17 residues long. From germline, CDR1 is MGHRA and CDR2 YSYEKL. CDR3 nucleotides: TGCGCCAGCGGCCAATTGGCGGGACTAGCGGGAGTTGAGACCCAGTACTTC. As protein: CASGQLAGLAGVETQYF.

This clonotype was seen only a few times. This may come from a read error, since a much larger clone is one base off. V and J are TRBV7-8 and TRBJ2-7; D tentatively reads TRBD1 or TRBD2 (5 bases each). The CDR3 consists of 17 residues. In germline, CDR1 is SGHVS, CDR2 FQNEAQ. The CDR3 loop reads CAGSKYGTLGTTYEQYF. The CDR3 bases are TGTGCCGGCAGCAAATACGGGACCCTTGGGACGACATACGAGCAGTACTTC. The entire variable domain, with the rest obtained from reference TRBV7-8 and TRBJ2-7, is as follows: GAGVSQSPRYKVAKRGQDVALRCDPISGHVSLFWYQQALGQGPEFLTYFQNEAQLDKSGLPSDRFFAERPEGSVSTLKIQRTQQEDSAVYLCAGSKYGTLGTTYEQYFGPGTRLTVT.

Comment on this clonotype: This may be a read error: a much more frequent sequence differs by one nucleotide. The chain couples TRBV29-1 to TRBJ2-5; D might be TRBD2 (7 bases). Germline-derived CDR1 and CDR2 are SQVTM and ANQGSEA. This CDR3 comprises 14 residues. Written as DNA, the CDR3 is TGCAGCGCCTTTGGGGGGGCTCTTAAAGAGATCCAGTACTTC. As protein: CSAFGGALKEIQYF.

As regards this clonotype: A much larger clonotype is one base distant, so this may be a read error. J is TRBJ2-7 and V is TRBV4-1, with D possibly being TRBD2 (6 bases). Germline lookup yields CDR1 MGHRA and CDR2 YSYEKL. CDR3 length: 15 residues. V dropped 1 base and J dropped 7 bases, with 17 bases sitting between them. CDR3 coding DNA: TGCGCCAGCAGCCAAGTATTCAACGGGAGTATGGAGCAGTACTTC. It codes for CASSQVFNGSMEQYF.

Concerning this clonotype: A read error may be the cause here, since a much bigger clone is one base away. As DNA, the CDR3 is TGTGCCAGCAGTTACCTGGGACACAACATTGAGCAGTTCTTC. Translation gives CASSYLGHNIEQFF. This chain uses TRBV6-5 with TRBJ2-1; a weak D match, TRBD1 (6 bases). V was shortened by 2 bases and J by 9 bases, with 14 bases between the two germline ends. The CDR3 loop spans 14 amino acids. Germline CDR1 reads MNHEY; CDR2 reads SVGAGI.

The chain has TRBV11-2 and TRBJ2-1; D remains ambiguous. V was shortened by 1 base and J by 16 bases, with 23 bases between the two germline ends. The CDR3 is 15 residues long. CDR1 is SGHAT, CDR2 FQNNGV, per germline. CDR3 DNA: TGTGCCAGCAGCTTAGGTGCAGAGTCCTACAATGCGCACTTCTTC. This gives the protein CASSLGAESYNAHFF.

As for this clonotype: A much larger clone differs by one base, so this may be a read error. No DNA is shown, since the ends of the CDR3 on it are uncertain; the CDR3 is the one TCRdb lists. The chain joins TRBV5-4 to TRBJ1-1; the D call of TRBD1 is as the table states it, not checked on the DNA. 13 amino acids form the CDR3, both terminal residues included. Germline loops: CDR1 SGHNT, CDR2 YYREEE (reference sequence). This chain's CDR3 is CASSFGQGTETFF.

On this clonotype: A much larger clone differs by one base, so this may be a read error. As the CDR3 is not closed by the conserved phenylalanine or tryptophan, this likely results from a read error. The chain links TRBV6-6 to TRBJ1-5; 7 nucleotides align to TRBD1. The germline V gene has CDR1 MNHNY and CDR2 SVGAGI (reference sequence). This CDR3 comprises 17 residues. V lost 0 bases and J lost 0; bases outside the gene matches: 5. This CDR3 is CASSYSAGQTSNQPQHS. The CDR3 DNA reads TGTGCCAGCAGTTACTCCGCGGGACAGACTAGCAATCAGCCCCAGCATTCT.

The V and J genes are TRBV5-5 and TRBJ2-3; D is perhaps TRBD1 (5 bases). The germline gives CDR1 SGHKS, CDR2 YYEKEE (reference sequence). V was pared by 1 base and J by 1 base, with 10 bases between. This CDR3 has 15 residues. In DNA, the CDR3 is TGTGCCAGCAGCTTGTCAGGGTACGGCACAGATACGCAGTATTTT. It yields the protein CASSLSGYGTDTQYF.

This clonotype was counted once. This CDR3 is missing its conserved last phenylalanine or tryptophan, likely due to a read error. This chain links TRBV11-2 with TRBJ1-2; TRBD1 matches 7 bases. Per germline, CDR1 SGHAT and CDR2 FQNNGV. The CDR3 covers 14 residues. The CDR3 DNA reads TGTGACAGCAGCTTAGAGACAGGGAATGTAGGCTACACCGTC. Its protein product is CDSSLETGNVGYTV.

Written as DNA, the CDR3 is TGTGCCAGCAGTAGGCTCATGGAGACCCAGTACTTC. Translation gives CASSRLMETQYF. The rearrangement uses TRBV12-3 or TRBV12-4 and TRBJ2-5; D not resolved. Trimming took 5 bases from V and 5 from J, leaving 9 bases between them. CDR3 size: 12 residues.

Notes on this clonotype: This may stem from a read error, because a much larger clone lies one nucleotide away. The rearrangement joins TRBV6-5 to TRBJ1-1; maybe TRBD1 (6 bases). The CDR3 length is 12 residues. CDR1 and CDR2 from the germline V gene are MNHEY and SVGAGI. In DNA, the CDR3 is TGTACCAGCAGTCGGGGGCACGGTGAAGCTTTCTTT. Amino acid sequence: CTSSRGHGEAFF.

About this clonotype: An end of the junction does not agree with germline; a read error may underlie this. The V gene is TRBV11-1, the J gene TRBJ2-5; possible D gene TRBD1, 5 bases. Germline assignment: CDR1 SGHAT and CDR2 FQDESV (reference sequence). The CDR3 sequence is 16 residues long. Here the CDR3 reads CASSFGSTEPRETQYF. The CDR3 DNA reads as TGTGCCAGCAGCTTCGGCTCGACAGAGCCTCGAGAGACCCAATACTTC.

About this clonotype: This may stem from a read error, because a much larger clone lies one nucleotide away. This sequence joins TRBV13 and TRBJ2-7; 7 bases agree with TRBD1. Trimming at V came to 5 bases and at J to 4 bases, leaving 8 bases not matched to a gene. The CDR3 is 14 amino acids. The germline V gene encodes CDR1 PRHDT and CDR2 FYEKMQ (reference sequence). The chain's CDR3 is CASSEDRRDYEQYF. The CDR3, as DNA: TGTGCCAGCAGCGAGGACAGGAGAGATTACGAGCAGTACTTC.

A word on this clonotype: This could be a read error, since a much larger clone is one nucleotide away. V gene TRBV29-1 combines with J gene TRBJ1-3, with D perhaps matching TRBD1 (5 bases). Germline V lookup: CDR1 SQVTM, CDR2 ANQGSEA. Trimming pared 4 bases from V and 4 bases from J, leaving 17 bases between. This CDR3 has 15 residues. The chain's CDR3 is CSVVSDTVRGNTIYF. As DNA, the CDR3 is TGCAGCGTTGTATCGGACACCGTTCGCGGAAACACCATATATTTT.

As to this clonotype: One base away lies a much larger clone, so this may be a sequencing read error. The V call is TRBV6-1, the J call TRBJ2-7; TRBD1 is a possible D gene (6 bases). Germline V gene sequence: CDR1 MNHNS, CDR2 SASEGT. With 4 bases removed from V and 9 bases from J, the gap between germline ends came to 25 bases. CDR3 length: 16 amino acids. CDR3 amino acids: CASSVGYREVREGQYF. CDR3 nucleotide sequence: TGTGCCAGCAGTGTTGGTTACAGGGAAGTTCGTGAAGGGCAGTACTTC.

On this clonotype itself: One end of the junction is discordant with germline, which a read error may explain. The chain combines TRBV7-8 with TRBJ2-2; maybe TRBD2 (7 bases). Per germline, CDR1 SGHVS and CDR2 FQNEAQ. The CDR3 loop spans 16 amino acids. This CDR3 is CVSSAGLTGARGELFF. In DNA, the CDR3 is TGTGTCAGCAGCGCGGGACTAACGGGGGCCCGGGGGGAGCTGTTTTTT.

Worth noting for this clonotype: This sequence may be a read error, since a much larger clone differs from it by one base. The chain carries TRBV6-1 and TRBJ2-1; 9 positions match TRBD1. The CDR3 is made up of 14 amino acids. Looked up from germline, CDR1 is MNHNS and CDR2 is SASEGT. CDR3 amino acids: CASILIPDRGRTVF. In DNA, the CDR3 is TGTGCCAGCATTTTAATACCGGACAGGGGAAGGACGGTCTTC.

Comment on this clonotype: This may arise from a read error, as a much more abundant clone is one base away. The genes are TRBV5-4 and TRBJ2-1, with D maybe TRBD2 (5 bases). From germline, CDR1 is SGHNT and CDR2 YYREEE (reference sequence). The CDR3 length is 13 residues. The V gene lost 6 bases and the J gene lost 1 base, with 8 bases spanning the gap. The chain's CDR3 is CASTGVSYNEQFF. CDR3 bases: TGTGCCAGCACCGGGGTGTCCTACAATGAGCAGTTCTTC.

The chain has TRBV11-2 and TRBJ2-2; TRBD2 might be the D (6 bases). The germline V gene has CDR1 SGHAT and CDR2 FQNNGV. The CDR3 has 15 amino acids. Trimming removed 8 bases from V and 9 bases from J, with 22 bases in between. The CDR3 loop is CASGPSGVVTRELFF. For the CDR3, the DNA is TGTGCCAGCGGCCCTTCGGGAGTCGTAACCAGGGAGCTGTTTTTT.

A note on this clonotype: This may be a read error, as it is one base from a much larger clone. The V call is TRBV5-6, the J call TRBJ2-1; tentative D call: TRBD2 (7 bases). The CDR3 runs to 18 residues. CDR1 and CDR2 from the germline V gene are SGHDT and YYEEEE. The CDR3 reads CARSFRVGGLIANNEQFF. Written as DNA, the CDR3 is TGTGCCAGGAGCTTTCGGGTAGGGGGACTAATCGCCAACAATGAGCAGTTCTTC. Together with reference TRBV5-6 and TRBJ2-1, the CDR3 gives the full variable domain: DAGVTQSPTHLIKTRGQQVTLRCSPKSGHDTVSWYQQALGQGPQFIFQYYEEEERQRGNFPDRFSGHQFPNYSSELNVNALLLGDSALYLCARSFRVGGLIANNEQFFGPGTRLTVL.

Concerning this clonotype: One end of the junction fails to match germline, which may point to a read error. The chain joins TRBV11-2 to TRBJ2-1; no definite D call. This CDR3 contains 13 residues. CDR1 is SGHAT, CDR2 FQNNGV, per germline. Here the CDR3 reads CASSLDLVSERFF. The CDR3 DNA reads as TGTGCCAGCAGCTTAGATCTTGTTTCTGAGCGGTTCTTC.

This clonotype was seen repeatedly, ten times or more. Mismatch with germline at one junction end may stem from a read error. The chain couples TRBV29-1 to TRBJ1-1; the D is unclear. Germline V CDR1 and CDR2: SQVTM, ANQGSEA. The CDR3 is made up of 16 amino acids. CDR3: CSVEGSRTQPGTEAFF. CDR3 coding DNA: TGCAGCGTAGAAGGATCTCGGACCCAACCCGGGACTGAAGCTTTCTTT.

This clonotype came up a few times. This chain links TRBV2 with TRBJ1-1; D gene ambiguous. Trimming pared 9 bases from V and 0 bases from J, leaving 5 bases between. In germline, CDR1 is SNHLY, CDR2 FYNNEI. This CDR3 contains 11 residues. In DNA, the CDR3 is TGTGCCAGTTACATGAACACTGAAGCTTTCTTT. It codes for CASYMNTEAFF. The variable domain in full, with the rest retrieved from reference TRBV2 and TRBJ1-1, is EPEVTQTPSHQVTQMGQEVILRCVPISNHLYFYWYRQILGQKVEFLVSFYNNEISEKSEIFDDQFSVERPDGSNFTLKIRSTKLEDSAMYFCASYMNTEAFFGQGTRLTVV.

With regard to this clonotype: A much larger clone sits a single nucleotide away, making a read error possible. The chain couples TRBV6-6 to TRBJ2-1; 7 bases line up with TRBD1. Per germline, CDR1 MNHNY and CDR2 SVGAGI (reference sequence). The CDR3 covers 16 residues. Trimming removed 5 bases from V and 5 bases from J; junction bases left unmatched: 12. Here the CDR3 DNA reads TGTGCCAGCAGTAATCCGACAGGGATGGGGGACAATGAGCAGTTCTTC. Residues: CASSNPTGMGDNEQFF.

About this clonotype itself: This likely comes from a read error, as the CDR3 has no conserved phenylalanine or tryptophan at its end. This chain uses TRBV5-1 with TRBJ1-2; D may be TRBD1 (5 bases). The CDR3 is 12 amino acids. V was clipped by 4 bases and J by 4 bases, with 8 bases between them. In germline, CDR1 is SGHRS, CDR2 YFSETQ. For the CDR3, the DNA is TGCGCCAGCAGCCCAGACAGCTATGGCTACACCGTC. This translates into CASSPDSYGYTV.